These 5 T cell receptor beta chains were sequenced from one sample in a study of T cells after yellow fever vaccination. One entry per CDR3 protein results from TCRdb running MiXCR on the 5' RACE reads. The table includes about 340,000 distinct CDR3 sequences, around 12% detected once. Sequencing used CD4+ T cells sorted from PBMCs, obtained 15 days after the yellow fever booster vaccination. The receptors were gathered from a man aged 18 to 29 who received the YFV17D yellow fever vaccine.

This chain joins TRBV25-1 and TRBJ1-1, with a tentative D call TRBD1 (5 bases). V was shortened by 3 bases and J by 8 bases, with 7 bases between the two germline ends. This CDR3 spans 11 amino acids. The germline V gene has CDR1 MGHDK and CDR2 SYGVNS. The CDR3 is CASSEGGEAFF. As DNA, the CDR3 is TGTGCCAGCAGTGAGGGGGGAGAAGCTTTCTTT.

This chain joins TRBV6-2 or TRBV6-3 and TRBJ1-2; no reliable D call. Germline V lookup: CDR1 MNHEY, CDR2 SVGEGT. The CDR3 loop spans 14 amino acids. V was cut by 3 bases and J by 4 bases, with 12 bases left in between. The CDR3 DNA reads as TGTGCCAGCAGTTATTCGTCCAGGACCTATGGCTACACCTTC. It yields the protein CASSYSSRTYGYTF.

This chain uses TRBV15 with TRBJ1-2; TRBD1 might be the D (5 bases). The CDR3 is made up of 14 amino acids. V was shortened by 8 bases and J by 3 bases, with 16 bases between the two germline ends. CDR1 and CDR2 from the germline V gene are LNHNV and YYDKDF (reference sequence). The CDR3: CATGRGSGDYGYTF. In nucleotides, the CDR3 is TGTGCCACCGGGAGAGGGTCGGGGGACTATGGCTACACCTTC.

V and J are TRBV12-3 or TRBV12-4 and TRBJ1-6; D remains unclear. V was cut by 4 bases and J by 8 bases, with 6 bases left in between. This CDR3 comprises 12 residues. The CDR3 coding sequence is TGTGCCAGCAGTTCAGTGGATTCACCCCTCCACTTT. Protein sequence: CASSSVDSPLHF.

The chain employs TRBV7-3 and TRBJ2-3; D is perhaps TRBD2 (7 bases). V was clipped by 4 bases and J by 5 bases, with 25 bases between them. The CDR3 has 18 amino acids. Germline values: CDR1 SGHTA, CDR2 FQGTGA. The CDR3 region is CASSSEGWAGAGEDTQYF. In DNA, the CDR3 is TGTGCCAGCAGCTCCGAGGGTTGGGCGGGGGCAGGTGAAGATACGCAGTATTTT.